A single sample is the source of the 25 T cell receptor beta chains below, sequenced in a study of T cells in Graves' hyperthyroidism and ophthalmopathy. The investigators amplified TCR beta CDR3 regions from RNA transcripts. The study used the HTBI primer set for a first-round RT-PCR of the TCR CDR3. TCRdb reprocessed the multiplex PCR reads with MiXCR, giving one entry per CDR3 protein. Of approximately 630,000 distinct CDR3 sequences detected, 15% to 20% appear once; the ten largest clones hold 3% to 4%. The material sequenced was blood. The receptors come from a woman between 25 and 40 years old with Graves' hyperthyroidism.

This sequence joins TRBV5-5 and TRBJ1-1, with 9 bases fitting TRBD1. Germline lookup yields CDR1 SGHKS and CDR2 YYEKEE (reference sequence). Trimming took 4 bases from V and 2 from J; bases not matched to a gene: 6. The CDR3 extends over 15 amino acids. The CDR3 reads CASSLIQGANTEAFF. The DNA for the CDR3 is TGTGCCAGCAGCCTTATACAGGGGGCAAACACTGAAGCTTTCTTT.

This clonotype was observed a handful of times. The chain recombines TRBV20-1 with TRBJ2-1; TRBD2 matches at 16 bases. Germline CDR1 is DFQATT and CDR2 is SNEGSKA (reference sequence). Germline trimming cut 6 bases from V and 2 bases from J; bases unmatched to any gene: 4. The CDR3 sequence is 16 residues long. CDR3 amino acids: CSATGLAGGAYNEQFF. For the CDR3, the DNA is TGCAGTGCAACGGGACTAGCGGGAGGGGCCTACAATGAGCAGTTCTTC.

In its sample, this clonotype was seen many times. This rearrangement joins TRBV28 to TRBJ1-5; the match to TRBD1 covers 7 bases. V dropped 6 bases and J dropped 1; count of bases not matched to a gene: 6. Germline V gene data show CDR1 as MDHEN and CDR2 as SYDVKM. This CDR3 has 15 residues. DNA for the CDR3: TGTGCCAGCAGATATTGGGGACAGAGCAATCAGCCCCAGCATTTT. As protein: CASRYWGQSNQPQHF.

The chain combines TRBV11-2 with TRBJ2-7; 7 nucleotides align to TRBD1. Germline V CDR1 and CDR2: SGHAT, FQNNGV. V shed 6 bases and J 4 bases; nucleotides not matched to a gene: 9. The CDR3 is 14 amino acids. This CDR3 is CASSTLRGSYEQYF. The CDR3 DNA is TGTGCCAGCAGTACCCTCAGGGGGAGTTACGAGCAGTACTTC.

This clonotype was observed many times. V is TRBV28 and J is TRBJ2-7; the D gene is possibly TRBD2 (5 bases). The CDR3 is made up of 13 amino acids. Germline V gives CDR1 MDHEN, CDR2 SYDVKM. Trimming took 5 bases from V and 9 from J, leaving 17 bases between them. The DNA of the CDR3 is TGTGCCAGCAGTCATCCTAACAGAGGGAGGCAGTACTTC. Amino acid sequence: CASSHPNRGRQYF.

This chain connects TRBV29-1 to TRBJ1-5; D unclear. The V gene's germline CDR1 is SQVTM and CDR2 ANQGSEA. CDR3 length: 13 amino acids. Trimming removed 4 bases at V and 1 base at J, with 8 bases between. CDR3 loop: CSVGPESNQPQHF. The CDR3 nucleotides are TGCAGCGTTGGGCCAGAGAGCAATCAGCCCCAGCATTTT.

This clonotype was seen at least ten times. The chain uses TRBV30 and TRBJ1-1; D might be TRBD1 (5 bases). CDR1 and CDR2 from the germline V gene are GTSNPN and SVGIG (reference sequence). The CDR3 length is 12 residues. With 4 bases removed from V and 4 bases from J, the gap between germline ends came to 10 bases. As DNA, the CDR3 is TGTGCCTGGATACCCGGGACCACTGAAGCTTTCTTT. It codes for CAWIPGTTEAFF.

There are a few counts of this clonotype. The chain carries TRBV20-1 and TRBJ1-3, with D uncertain. The CDR3 sequence is 13 residues long. Germline lookup yields CDR1 DFQATT and CDR2 SNEGSKA (reference sequence). The germline V and J ends were trimmed by 3 bases and 3 bases, with 9 bases remaining between them. The CDR3 region has the DNA TGCAGTGCTAGCCGGGCTTTTGGAAACACCATATATTTT. Protein: CSASRAFGNTIYF.

On this clonotype: A much larger clone is a single base away; this may be a read error. This chain links TRBV5-4 with TRBJ1-2; 8 positions agree with TRBD1. The CDR3 runs to 14 residues. Germline V lookup: CDR1 SGHNT, CDR2 YYREEE (reference sequence). V shed 7 bases and J 1 base; nucleotides not matched to a gene: 6. This CDR3 reads CASGVGQDNYGYTF. As DNA, the CDR3 is TGTGCCAGCGGGGTGGGACAGGATAACTATGGCTACACCTTC.

This clonotype was recorded a few times. The chain employs TRBV28 and TRBJ1-2; TRBD1 matches at 7 bases. CDR1 and CDR2 (germline): MDHEN, SYDVKM. CDR3 length: 14 amino acids. J was trimmed by 7 bases and V by 6 bases; bases with no gene match: 11. The CDR3 reads CASRGGDRLVGYTF. CDR3 DNA: TGTGCCAGCAGGGGGGGGGACAGATTGGTTGGCTACACCTTC.

The chain employs TRBV7-9 and TRBJ1-2; D uncertain. CDR1 is SEHNR, CDR2 FQNEAQ, per germline (reference sequence). Between the trimmed V and J ends, which lost 3 bases and 0 bases, there was a span of 8 bases. This CDR3 comprises 14 residues. CDR3 residues: CASSFQDTNYGYTF. For the CDR3, the DNA is TGTGCCAGCAGCTTCCAGGATACTAACTATGGCTACACCTTC.

As DNA, the CDR3 is TGTGCCAGCAGCGGGACGGGGGGCCGAGATACGCAGTATTTT. The encoded protein is CASSGTGGRDTQYF. The chain carries TRBV9 and TRBJ2-3; D may be TRBD2 (7 bases). The germline V and J ends were trimmed by 3 bases and 5 bases, with 13 bases remaining between them. The CDR3 runs 14 residues. Germline V gives CDR1 SGDLS, CDR2 YYNGEE. The full variable domain, in which reference TRBV9 and TRBJ2-3 provide the parts outside the CDR3, is DSGVTQTPKHLITATGQRVTLRCSPRSGDLSVYWYQQSLDQGLQFLIQYYNGEERAKGNILERFSAQQFPDLHSELNLSSLELGDSALYFCASSGTGGRDTQYFGPGTRLTVL.

This clonotype was recorded many times. J is TRBJ1-2 and V is TRBV6-1; 7 positions match TRBD1. The CDR3 is 15 amino acids. Per germline, CDR1 MNHNS and CDR2 SASEGT. V trimming: 5 bases; J trimming: 6 bases; junction bases outside the gene matches: 12. CDR3 nucleotide sequence: TGTGCCAGCAGTCGAACAGGGGATCCCACCAATGGCTACACCTTC. Encoded protein: CASSRTGDPTNGYTF.

This clonotype was detected ten times or more. This chain joins TRBV11-2 and TRBJ2-1; D is perhaps TRBD2 (5 bases). Germline V gene sequence: CDR1 SGHAT, CDR2 FQNNGV. The V gene lost 10 bases and the J gene lost 3 bases, with 16 bases spanning the gap. The CDR3 totals 14 residues. This CDR3 reads CATGKAEIYNEQFF. The CDR3, as DNA: TGTGCCACCGGGAAGGCGGAGATCTACAATGAGCAGTTCTTC.

This clonotype was seen more than once but under ten times. The chain is built from TRBV19 and TRBJ2-7, with 9 bases fitting TRBD1. Germline trimming cut 4 bases from V and 3 bases from J; bases unmatched to any gene: 4. Germline V gene lookup returns CDR1 LNHDA and CDR2 SQIVND (reference sequence). This CDR3 spans 14 amino acids. CDR3 residues: CASSTSGQGYEQYF. CDR3 DNA sequence: TGTGCCAGTAGTACCTCGGGACAGGGCTACGAGCAGTACTTC.

The chain joins TRBV24-1 to TRBJ2-3, with 8 nucleotides matching TRBD2. The CDR3 is 13 amino acids. Germline CDR1 is KGHDR and CDR2 is SFDVKD. With V trimmed by 6 bases and J by 5 bases, 3 bases remained unmatched. Here the CDR3 DNA reads TGTGCCACCAGTACGCTAGCGGGAGATACGCAGTATTTT. It codes for CATSTLAGDTQYF.

There are a few counts of this clonotype. A much larger clone lies a single base off, so this may be a read error. The J gene is TRBJ2-7, the V gene TRBV10-3, with 8 nucleotides matching TRBD2. With V trimmed by 10 bases and J by 5 bases, 10 bases remained unmatched. The V gene's germline CDR1 is ENHRY and CDR2 SYGVKD. CDR3 length: 13 amino acids. CDR3 nucleotide sequence: TGTGCCAGCAAGCACCGGGAGGGCGACGAGCAGTACTTC. Amino acids: CASKHREGDEQYF.

This clonotype was counted at least ten times. This rearrangement joins TRBV28 to TRBJ2-7; D possibly corresponds to TRBD2 (7 bases). The germline CDR1 and CDR2 sequences are MDHEN and SYDVKM. V shed 6 bases and J shed 3 bases, with 21 bases lying between them. This CDR3 region has 16 residues. The CDR3 sequence is CASSPTAGAGHYEQYF. CDR3 sequence (DNA): TGTGCCAGCAGCCCGACGGCGGGGGCGGGGCACTACGAGCAGTACTTC.

V gene TRBV20-1 combines with J gene TRBJ1-4, with D tentatively TRBD1 (6 bases). The CDR3 length is 13 residues. Germline loops: CDR1 DFQATT, CDR2 SNEGSKA (reference sequence). The ends were cut back, 5 bases at V and 5 bases at J, with 12 bases in the middle. The CDR3 reads CSASQGRNEKLFF. The CDR3 nucleotides read TGCAGTGCTTCACAGGGTAGAAATGAAAAACTGTTTTTT.

This clonotype has at least ten counts. The rearrangement joins TRBV20-1 to TRBJ2-7, with no clear D. Trimming cost V 1 base and J 1 base, with 8 bases left between them. Per germline, CDR1 DFQATT and CDR2 SNEGSKA (reference sequence). The CDR3 is made up of 13 amino acids. The CDR3 DNA follows: TGCAGTGCTAGAGGGAGCCAGTCCTACGAGCAGTACTTC. Amino acid sequence: CSARGSQSYEQYF.

This clonotype came up many times. The chain recombines TRBV30 with TRBJ2-3; D gene unclear. There are 11 residues in the CDR3. Looked up from germline, CDR1 is GTSNPN and CDR2 is SVGIG (reference sequence). Trimming took 4 bases from V and 2 from J, leaving 4 bases between them. CDR3 region: CAWTNTDTQYF. The CDR3 DNA follows: TGTGCCTGGACTAACACAGATACGCAGTATTTT.

This clonotype has a count of ten or more. The CDR3 DNA follows: TGTGCCTGGAGGGGACAGGGGGCCTACGAGCAGTACTTC. Its translation: CAWRGQGAYEQYF. The chain uses TRBV30 and TRBJ2-7; 11 nucleotides line up with TRBD1. The CDR3 sequence is 13 residues long. Trimming cost V 3 bases and J 2 bases; bases outside gene matches: 0. Germline CDR1 reads GTSNPN; CDR2 reads SVGIG (reference sequence).

V and J are TRBV30 and TRBJ2-1; TRBD2 might be the D (7 bases). Germline V CDR1 and CDR2: GTSNPN, SVGIG (reference sequence). The CDR3 covers 17 residues. V lost 3 bases and J lost 5, with 23 bases in between. The CDR3 DNA is TGTGCCTGGAGACGTAGGAGGGGGGGTAAGGGCAACAATGAGCAGTTCTTC. Translation: CAWRRRRGGKGNNEQFF. The full variable domain, with the rest looked up from reference TRBV30 and TRBJ2-1, is SQTIHQWPATLVQPVGSPLSLECTVEGTSNPNLYWYRQAAGRGLQLLFYSVGIGQISSEVPQNLSASRPQDRQFILSSKKLLLSDSGFYLCAWRRRRGGKGNNEQFFGPGTRLTVL.

The rearrangement uses TRBV5-1 and TRBJ2-5; the D is unclear. Trimming cost V 0 bases and J 3 bases, with 12 bases left between them. The CDR3 loop spans 15 amino acids. The V gene's germline CDR1 is SGHRS and CDR2 YFSETQ. CDR3 sequence reads: CASSLAPRVKETQYF. CDR3 nucleotide sequence: TGCGCCAGCAGCTTGGCCCCCAGAGTAAAAGAGACCCAGTACTTC.

The table lists this clonotype with a few counts. The CDR3 bases are TGTGCCAGCAGCGCGGACAGGGGGAATTACAATGAGCAGTTCTTC. Translated, it gives CASSADRGNYNEQFF. This chain connects TRBV7-3 to TRBJ2-1; 10 bases match TRBD1. Germline assignment: CDR1 SGHTA and CDR2 FQGTGA. V trimming: 5 bases; J trimming: 4 bases; junction bases outside the gene matches: 5. This CDR3 is built from 15 residues. The variable domain in full, with the rest retrieved from reference TRBV7-3 and TRBJ2-1, is GAGVSQTPSNKVTEKGKYVELRCDPISGHTALYWYRQSLGQGPEFLIYFQGTGAADDSGLPNDRFFAVRPEGSVSTLKIQRTERGDSAVYLCASSADRGNYNEQFFGPGTRLTVL.